What follows is one T cell receptor beta chain and its context. The germline gives CDR1 LGHDT, CDR2 YNNKEL (reference sequence). The CDR3 contains 14 residues. The V and J ends lost 3 bases and 6 bases respectively, with 14 bases between them. TCR beta chains were sequenced at survey level with immunoSEQ. Measured with immunoSEQ multiplex PCR; TCRdb has only the in-frame clones, and not every one. There are about 68,000 clones in the sample; just over 90% occur only once, and roughly 4% lies in the top ten. V is TRBV3-1 (or the pseudogene TRBV3-2) and J is TRBJ1-1; TRBD1 is a possible D gene (5 bases). The receptor comes from a man aged 35 to 55 with rheumatoid arthritis. The source material was PBMCs. The CDR3 coding sequence is TGTGCCAGCAGCCATACGCCGGCGGGGGCTGAAGCTTTCTTT. It yields the protein CASSHTPAGAEAFF.